These 30 T cell receptor beta chains came from one sample sequenced in a study of T cell clonotyping in hematopoietic cell transplantation. Generated by immunoSEQ multiplex PCR, the TCRdb table keeps only in-frame clones and is missing some. The table records 30,000 to 45,000 clones, 75% to 90% of them present only once. Sequences were obtained from peripheral blood mononuclear cells. All receptors come from a woman between 40 and 55 years old in good health. Some clones in this sample may be carry-over from other donors' samples.

This rearrangement joins TRBV30 to TRBJ1-3; D is undetermined. CDR1 and CDR2 from the germline V gene are GTSNPN and SVGIG (reference sequence). V dropped 3 bases and J dropped 0 bases, with 9 bases sitting between them. The CDR3 spans 14 residues. The CDR3 reads CAWSPTVSGNTIYF. The CDR3 DNA follows: TGTGCCTGGAGCCCTACAGTCTCTGGAAACACCATATATTTT.

This clone was seen once. The rearrangement links TRBV10-1 to TRBJ2-1; the D gene is possibly TRBD1 (7 bases). V was trimmed by 7 bases and J by 4 bases, leaving 32 bases between them. The CDR3 runs to 20 residues. The germline CDR1 and CDR2 sequences are WNHNN and SYGVQD (reference sequence). The CDR3 region has the DNA TGCGCCAGCAAGCGTAGCGAAGAAGTCAGGGGGGCGAAAGAATACAATGAGCAGTTCTTC. Translation: CASKRSEEVRGAKEYNEQFF.

This chain uses TRBV25-1 with TRBJ1-5; TRBD1 matches 9 bases. This CDR3 spans 15 amino acids. CDR1 MGHDK and CDR2 SYGVNS come from the germline V gene. Germline trimming cut 4 bases from V and 4 bases from J; bases unmatched to any gene: 5. CDR3 coding DNA: TGTGCCAGCAGTGCTGACAGGGGGGAAAATCAGCCCCAGCATTTT. Translation: CASSADRGENQPQHF.

This clone was seen a single time. The V gene is TRBV7-3, the J gene TRBJ2-7, with 7 bases lining up with TRBD2. J lost 0 bases, V lost 2 bases, and 1 base had no gene match. Germline values: CDR1 SGHTA, CDR2 FQGTGA. This CDR3 has 14 amino acids. The CDR3 reads CASSLAGDSYEQYF. CDR3 in DNA: TGTGCCAGCAGCTTAGCGGGGGACTCCTACGAGCAGTACTTC.

The chain carries TRBV7-2 and TRBJ2-7; a possible D gene is TRBD1 (5 bases). Germline CDR1 reads SGHTA; CDR2 reads FQGNSA. The CDR3 has 16 amino acids. Trimming shortened V by 2 bases and J by 0 bases, and 14 bases separated the two germline ends. The CDR3 region is CASSLHLGADSYEQYF. As DNA, the CDR3 is TGTGCCAGCAGCTTACATCTAGGGGCAGACTCCTACGAGCAGTACTTC.

The chain joins TRBV30 to TRBJ1-2; D not resolved. V shed 2 bases and J shed 7 bases, with 11 bases lying between them. The germline V gene has CDR1 GTSNPN and CDR2 SVGIG (reference sequence). The length of the CDR3 is 12 residues. The CDR3 sequence is CAWSLVGVGYTF. DNA for the CDR3: TGTGCCTGGAGTTTAGTCGGGGTTGGCTACACCTTC.

This clone has more than one count but fewer than ten. The V and J genes are TRBV5-1 and TRBJ2-2; D uncertain. The V gene's germline CDR1 is SGHRS and CDR2 YFSETQ. The CDR3 is made up of 14 amino acids. Trimming removed 5 bases from V and 2 bases from J, with 10 bases in between. CDR3 bases: TGCGCCAGCAGTTTAGCAGTCAACACCGGGGAGCTGTTTTTT. It specifies CASSLAVNTGELFF. Full variable domain (outside the CDR3, taken from reference TRBV5-1 and TRBJ2-2): KAGVTQTPRYLIKTRGQQVTLSCSPISGHRSVSWYQQTPGQGLQFLFEYFSETQRNKGNFPGRFSGRQFSNSRSEMNVSTLELGDSALYLCASSLAVNTGELFFGEGSRLTVL.

This clone has just one count. V usage is TRBV7-9 and J usage is TRBJ2-2; 7 bases match TRBD2. There are 17 residues in the CDR3. The V gene end was trimmed by 8 bases and the J gene end by 0 bases; junction bases not matched to a gene: 12. Per germline, CDR1 SEHNR and CDR2 FQNEAQ (reference sequence). CDR3 amino acids: CASLDAGLTPNTGELFF. CDR3 sequence (DNA): TGTGCCAGCCTGGACGCGGGACTAACCCCGAACACCGGGGAGCTGTTTTTT.

This chain links TRBV9 with TRBJ2-1; 7 bases map to TRBD2. Germline CDR1 is SGDLS and CDR2 is YYNGEE. CDR3 size: 15 residues. Germline trimming cut 0 bases from V and 9 bases from J; bases unmatched to any gene: 9. The CDR3 loop is CASSVGAGAEAEQFF. The CDR3 nucleotides read TGTGCCAGCAGCGTAGGCGCGGGAGCGGAGGCTGAGCAGTTCTTC.

J is TRBJ2-1 and V is TRBV18; possible D gene TRBD2, 5 bases. The CDR3 is made up of 16 amino acids. The V and J ends lost 5 bases and 2 bases respectively, with 16 bases between them. CDR1 and CDR2 from the germline V gene are KGHSH and LQKENI. The CDR3: CASSIVTGITYNEQFF. For the CDR3, the DNA is TGTGCCAGCTCAATAGTGACGGGGATCACCTACAATGAGCAGTTCTTC.

The chain recombines TRBV5-1 with TRBJ2-7, with 10 positions matching TRBD2. This CDR3 spans 16 amino acids. The V and J ends lost 4 bases and 5 bases, in that order; junction bases with no gene match: 12. Germline V gene sequence: CDR1 SGHRS, CDR2 YFSETQ. The CDR3 region has the DNA TGCGCCAGCAGCCAGTCCTATAGCGGGAGGTTTAACGAGCAGTACTTC. Translated, it gives CASSQSYSGRFNEQYF.

This chain's CDR3 is CASSPDRVDEKLFF. The CDR3 DNA sequence: TGTGCCAGCAGTCCAGACAGGGTGGATGAAAAACTGTTTTTT. The chain recombines TRBV2 with TRBJ1-4; 7 nucleotides align to TRBD1. The germline V gene has CDR1 SNHLY and CDR2 FYNNEI. This CDR3 is 14 amino acids long. V lost 5 bases and J lost 6; bases outside the gene matches: 6. Full variable domain (missing parts from reference TRBV2 and TRBJ1-4): EPEVTQTPSHQVTQMGQEVILRCVPISNHLYFYWYRQILGQKVEFLVSFYNNEISEKSEIFDDQFSVERPDGSNFTLKIRSTKLEDSAMYFCASSPDRVDEKLFFGSGTQLSVL.

The chain employs TRBV28 and TRBJ1-2; a weak D match, TRBD1 (5 bases). The CDR3 contains 15 residues. The germline gives CDR1 MDHEN, CDR2 SYDVKM. Trimming pared 4 bases from V and 4 bases from J, leaving 16 bases between. CDR3 nucleotide sequence: TGTGCCAGCAGTTCCCCGACAGCGTCAGGCTATGGCTACACCTTC. This encodes CASSSPTASGYGYTF.

The V call is TRBV11-1, the J call TRBJ2-1, with D uncertain. The CDR3 spans 13 residues. V shed 3 bases and J shed 10 bases, with 13 bases lying between them. Germline V gene sequence: CDR1 SGHAT, CDR2 FQDESV (reference sequence). The CDR3 protein is CASSFGVVREQFF. CDR3 DNA sequence: TGTGCCAGCAGCTTTGGTGTGGTGAGGGAGCAGTTCTTC.

This rearrangement joins TRBV10-3 to TRBJ2-3; D assignment may be TRBD1 or TRBD2 (5 bases each). Per germline, CDR1 ENHRY and CDR2 SYGVKD. This CDR3 is 16 amino acids long. Trimming shortened V by 4 bases and J by 1 base, and 15 bases separated the two germline ends. The CDR3 DNA sequence: TGTGCCATCAGTGGTGGGGACCTCTCGGGCACAGATACGCAGTATTTT. This encodes CAISGGDLSGTDTQYF.

The chain combines TRBV25-1 with TRBJ2-2; possibly TRBD1 for D (6 bases). The CDR3 loop spans 14 amino acids. CDR1 is MGHDK and CDR2 is SYGVNS in the germline V gene. Trimming took off 6 bases at V and 4 bases at J, with 12 bases between the two ends. CDR3 sequence: CASRRTATTGELFF. CDR3 DNA sequence: TGTGCCAGCAGGAGGACAGCCACCACCGGGGAGCTGTTTTTT.

The V call is TRBV7-3, the J call TRBJ1-3; a weak D match, TRBD1 (5 bases). V was trimmed by 3 bases and J by 0 bases, leaving 12 bases between them. The V gene's germline CDR1 is SGHTA and CDR2 FQGTGA. The length of the CDR3 is 16 residues. CDR3: CASSLSGPNSGNTIYF. The CDR3, as DNA: TGTGCCAGCAGCTTGTCGGGACCGAACTCTGGAAACACCATATATTTT. Combining the CDR3 with reference TRBV7-3 and TRBJ1-3 gives the whole variable domain GAGVSQTPSNKVTEKGKYVELRCDPISGHTALYWYRQSLGQGPEFLIYFQGTGAADDSGLPNDRFFAVRPEGSVSTLKIQRTERGDSAVYLCASSLSGPNSGNTIYFGEGSWLTVV.

Here the CDR3 reads CASSQDRGRGIPYEQYF. The CDR3 DNA sequence: TGTGCCAGCAGCCAAGATCGGGGACGGGGCATTCCCTACGAGCAGTACTTC. This rearrangement joins TRBV14 to TRBJ2-7, with D perhaps assigned TRBD1 or TRBD2 (5 bases each). Trimming pared 0 bases from V and 2 bases from J, leaving 17 bases between. The CDR3 runs 17 residues. Germline loops: CDR1 SGHDN, CDR2 FVKESK.

The rearrangement links TRBV7-9 to TRBJ1-5; TRBD1 might be the D (5 bases). The CDR3 totals 12 residues. The ends were cut back, 5 bases at V and 7 bases at J, with 9 bases in the middle. Germline CDR1 and CDR2: SEHNR and FQNEAQ (reference sequence). CDR3 DNA: TGTGCCAGCAGCCCGGGGGACCAGCCCCAGCATTTT. The encoded protein is CASSPGDQPQHF.

V gene TRBV6-5 combines with J gene TRBJ2-7; 11 bases agree with TRBD2. V was clipped by 8 bases and J by 7 bases; unmatched bases: 10. Germline values: CDR1 MNHEY, CDR2 SVGAGI. The CDR3 consists of 14 residues. CDR3 residues: CASRRTLAGEEQYF. CDR3 bases: TGTGCCAGCCGACGAACACTAGCGGGGGAGGAGCAGTACTTC.

V is TRBV5-1 and J is TRBJ2-1; D is unresolved. This CDR3 is 13 amino acids long. V was clipped by 0 bases and J by 6 bases, with 7 bases between them. Germline V gene sequence: CDR1 SGHRS, CDR2 YFSETQ. This CDR3 is CASSLGLVNEQFF. DNA of the CDR3: TGCGCCAGCAGCTTGGGGCTAGTCAATGAGCAGTTCTTC. Full variable domain (outside the CDR3, taken from reference TRBV5-1 and TRBJ2-1): KAGVTQTPRYLIKTRGQQVTLSCSPISGHRSVSWYQQTPGQGLQFLFEYFSETQRNKGNFPGRFSGRQFSNSRSEMNVSTLELGDSALYLCASSLGLVNEQFFGPGTRLTVL.

In its sample, this clone was seen a few times. This chain links TRBV28 with TRBJ1-3; D gene uncertain. In germline, CDR1 is MDHEN, CDR2 SYDVKM. Trimming cost V 3 bases and J 0 bases, with 9 bases left between them. The CDR3 loop spans 15 amino acids. The CDR3 here is CASSLSGYSGNTIYF. The CDR3 DNA sequence: TGTGCCAGCAGTTTGAGCGGATACTCTGGAAACACCATATATTTT.

The chain employs TRBV7-3 and TRBJ1-1; the match to TRBD1 covers 10 bases. The germline gives CDR1 SGHTA, CDR2 FQGTGA. CDR3 length: 14 residues. Trimming removed 5 bases from V and 6 bases from J; junction bases left unmatched: 6. The DNA for the CDR3 is TGTGCCAGCAGCCAGACAGGGGGCAATGCTGAAGCTTTCTTT. Amino acids: CASSQTGGNAEAFF.

The chain combines TRBV7-2 with TRBJ2-3; unclear D gene. Germline loops: CDR1 SGHTA, CDR2 FQGNSA. Trimming left V 6 bases short and J 6 bases short, with 13 bases between. CDR3 length: 13 residues. CDR3 sequence reads: CASRRPTEDTQYF. The CDR3 coding sequence is TGTGCCAGCAGGCGTCCCACCGAGGATACGCAGTATTTT.

J is TRBJ1-3 and V is TRBV14; 7 bases fit TRBD1. Germline V gene data show CDR1 as SGHDN and CDR2 as FVKESK. The length of the CDR3 is 16 residues. V shed 4 bases, J shed 4 bases, and the junction held 10 bases outside the gene matches. The CDR3: CASSRLGQRSGNTIYF. The CDR3 DNA reads TGTGCCAGCAGCCGTTTGGGACAGCGATCCGGAAACACCATATATTTT.

Points on this clone: Germline and junction disagree at one end, which may indicate a read error. V and J are TRBV28 and TRBJ1-1, with D perhaps matching TRBD1 (5 bases). This CDR3 contains 13 residues. CDR1 is MDHEN, CDR2 SYDVKM, per germline. The CDR3 sequence is CAISRNPLKGAFF. The CDR3 DNA follows: TGTGCCATCAGTAGGAATCCCCTGAAGGGGGCTTTCTTT.

For the CDR3, the DNA is TGTGCCAGCAGTTACTCAGGGGGGAACACTGAAGCTTTCTTT. Protein: CASSYSGGNTEAFF. The chain links TRBV6-5 to TRBJ1-1, with D possibly being TRBD1 (6 bases). V lost 0 bases, J lost 1 base, and 6 bases lay in between. CDR3 length equals 14 residues. Germline V CDR1 and CDR2: MNHEY, SVGAGI.

The CDR3 nucleotides are TGTGCCAGCAGCGACCATGGAGGGGACGAGCAGTACTTC. Translation gives CASSDHGGDEQYF. This chain joins TRBV5-6 and TRBJ2-7; D is possibly TRBD2 (6 bases). Germline-derived CDR1 and CDR2 are SGHDT and YYEEEE. V shed 4 bases and J shed 5 bases, with 13 bases lying between them. The CDR3 loop spans 13 amino acids.

V gene TRBV7-3 combines with J gene TRBJ2-1, with 8 bases fitting TRBD2. The CDR3 spans 15 residues. CDR1 SGHTA and CDR2 FQGTGA come from the germline V gene. Trimming at V came to 2 bases and at J to 4 bases, leaving 4 bases not matched to a gene. The CDR3 DNA reads as TGTGCCAGCAGCTTAGAGGCTAGCGGGTACAATGAGCAGTTCTTC. Protein: CASSLEASGYNEQFF.

The chain joins TRBV4-1 to TRBJ2-2; maybe TRBD2 (6 bases). This CDR3 spans 15 amino acids. Germline V gene data show CDR1 as MGHRA and CDR2 as YSYEKL. Trimming took 6 bases from V and 9 from J, leaving 20 bases between them. The CDR3 here is CASSSAPTSFRELFF. The CDR3 nucleotides are TGCGCCAGCAGTTCAGCCCCGACTAGTTTTCGGGAGCTGTTTTTT.